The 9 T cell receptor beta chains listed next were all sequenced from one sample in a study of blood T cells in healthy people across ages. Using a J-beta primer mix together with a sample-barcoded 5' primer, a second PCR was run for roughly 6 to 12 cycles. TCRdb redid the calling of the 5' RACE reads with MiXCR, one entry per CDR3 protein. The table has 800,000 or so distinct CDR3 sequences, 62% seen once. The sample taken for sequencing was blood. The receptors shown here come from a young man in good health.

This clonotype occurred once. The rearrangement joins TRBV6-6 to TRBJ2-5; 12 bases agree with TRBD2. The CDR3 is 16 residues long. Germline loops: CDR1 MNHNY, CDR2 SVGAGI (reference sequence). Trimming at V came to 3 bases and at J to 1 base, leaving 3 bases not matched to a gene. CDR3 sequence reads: CASSYRGLAGQETQYF. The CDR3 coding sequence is TGTGCCAGCAGTTATCGGGGACTAGCGGGCCAAGAGACCCAGTACTTC.

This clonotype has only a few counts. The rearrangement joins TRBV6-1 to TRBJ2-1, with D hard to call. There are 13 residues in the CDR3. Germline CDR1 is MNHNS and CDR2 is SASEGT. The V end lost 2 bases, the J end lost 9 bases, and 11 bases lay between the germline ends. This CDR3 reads CASSESVAGEQFF. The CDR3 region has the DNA TGTGCCAGCAGTGAATCTGTAGCCGGTGAGCAGTTCTTC.

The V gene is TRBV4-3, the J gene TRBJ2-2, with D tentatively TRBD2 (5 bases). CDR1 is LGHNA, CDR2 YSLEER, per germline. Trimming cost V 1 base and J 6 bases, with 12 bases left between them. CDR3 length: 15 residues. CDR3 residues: CASSQAGFVAGELFF. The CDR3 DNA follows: TGCGCCAGCAGCCAAGCGGGGTTCGTCGCCGGGGAGCTGTTTTTT.

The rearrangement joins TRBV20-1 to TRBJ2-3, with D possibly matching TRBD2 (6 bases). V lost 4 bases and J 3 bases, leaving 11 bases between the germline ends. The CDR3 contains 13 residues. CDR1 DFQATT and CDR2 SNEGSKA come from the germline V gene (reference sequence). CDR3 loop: CSAIGTSTDTQYF. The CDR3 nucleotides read TGCAGTGCTATCGGGACTTCAACAGATACGCAGTATTTT.

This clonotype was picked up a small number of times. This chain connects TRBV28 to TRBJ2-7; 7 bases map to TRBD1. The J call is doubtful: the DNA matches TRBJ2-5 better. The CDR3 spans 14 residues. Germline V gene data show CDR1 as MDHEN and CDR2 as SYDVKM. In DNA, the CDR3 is TGTGCCAGCAGTTCTATCGGGACAGTGGAGACCCAGTACTTC. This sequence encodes CASSSIGTVETQYF.

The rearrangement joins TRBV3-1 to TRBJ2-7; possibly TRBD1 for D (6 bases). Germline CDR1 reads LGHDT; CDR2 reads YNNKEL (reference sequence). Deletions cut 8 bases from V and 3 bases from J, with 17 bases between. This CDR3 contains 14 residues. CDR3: CASGKTGALYEQYF. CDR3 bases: TGTGCCAGCGGAAAGACAGGTGCACTCTACGAGCAGTACTTC.

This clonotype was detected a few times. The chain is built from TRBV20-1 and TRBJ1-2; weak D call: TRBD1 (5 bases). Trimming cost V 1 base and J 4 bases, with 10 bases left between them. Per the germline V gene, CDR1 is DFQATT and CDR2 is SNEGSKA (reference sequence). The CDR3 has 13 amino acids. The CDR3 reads CSARVGGLYGYTF. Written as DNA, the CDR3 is TGCAGTGCTAGAGTGGGGGGACTCTATGGCTACACCTTC.

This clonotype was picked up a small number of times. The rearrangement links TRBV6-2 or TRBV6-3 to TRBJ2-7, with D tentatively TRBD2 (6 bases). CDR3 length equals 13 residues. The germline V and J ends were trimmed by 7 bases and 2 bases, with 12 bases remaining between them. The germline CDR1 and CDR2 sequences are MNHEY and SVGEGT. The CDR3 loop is CASIQTSPYEQYF. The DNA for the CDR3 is TGTGCCAGCATCCAGACTAGTCCCTACGAGCAGTACTTC.

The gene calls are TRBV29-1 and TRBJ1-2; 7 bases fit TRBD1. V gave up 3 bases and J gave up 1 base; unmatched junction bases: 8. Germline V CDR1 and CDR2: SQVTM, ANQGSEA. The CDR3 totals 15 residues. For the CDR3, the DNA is TGCAGCGTTGATATCGCAGGGGGGGATAACTATGGCTACACCTTC. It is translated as CSVDIAGGDNYGYTF. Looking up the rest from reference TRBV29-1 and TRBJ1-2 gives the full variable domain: SAVISQKPSRDICQRGTSLTIQCQVDSQVTMMFWYRQQPGQSLTLIATANQGSEATYESGFVIDKFPISRPNLTFSTLTVSNMSPEDSSIYLCSVDIAGGDNYGYTFGSGTRLTVV.